The 5 T cell receptor beta chains below all came from one sample that was sequenced in a study of blood T cell repertoires in COVID-19. This table comes from immunoSEQ multiplex PCR, and its TCRdb copy is limited to in-frame clones, with some not included. The sample records around 110,000 clones, about 89% being singletons. Sequencing was carried out using peripheral blood. These receptors were taken from a man aged 35 to 55 with active or convalescent COVID-19.

This chain joins TRBV9 and TRBJ2-1, with 8 bases identical to TRBD2. J lost 6 bases, V lost 0 bases, and 11 bases had no gene match. Looked up from germline, CDR1 is SGDLS and CDR2 is YYNGEE. The CDR3 loop spans 17 amino acids. CDR3 amino acids: CASSVDSGAGRANEQFF. The CDR3 nucleotides are TGTGCCAGCAGCGTAGATAGCGGGGCAGGGAGGGCCAATGAGCAGTTCTTC.

V usage is TRBV5-1 and J usage is TRBJ1-6; perhaps TRBD1 as D (5 bases). Germline lookup yields CDR1 SGHRS and CDR2 YFSETQ. The CDR3 covers 14 residues. V gave up 0 bases and J gave up 6 bases, with 7 bases separating them. Written as DNA, the CDR3 is TGCGCCAGCAGCTTGGCGGGGGGTAATTCACCCCTCCACTTT. Amino acid sequence: CASSLAGGNSPLHF.

The rearrangement joins TRBV6-2 or TRBV6-3 to TRBJ2-7; no definite D call. The germline CDR1 and CDR2 sequences are MNHEY and SVGEGT. This CDR3 has 14 residues. Deletions cut 2 bases from V and 5 bases from J, with 13 bases between. The CDR3 DNA is TGTGCCAGCAGTTACGATGGTCAGATTAACGAGCAGTACTTC. Translated, it gives CASSYDGQINEQYF.

Notes on this clone: An end of the junction differs from the germline gene, which may be a read error. This rearrangement joins TRBV7-9 to TRBJ2-7; 7 bases are shared with TRBD2. The germline V gene encodes CDR1 SEHNR and CDR2 FQNEAQ (reference sequence). This CDR3 spans 17 amino acids. The CDR3 DNA is TGTGCCAACAGCTTAGATGGTTTTCAAGCGGGAAGGTACGAGCAGTACTTC. It is translated as CANSLDGFQAGRYEQYF.

With regard to this clone: An end of the junction differs from the germline gene, which may be a read error. The rearrangement uses TRBV30 and TRBJ1-1; D perhaps matches TRBD1 (6 bases). This CDR3 spans 13 amino acids. The germline V gene has CDR1 GTSNPN and CDR2 SVGIG (reference sequence). The CDR3 nucleotides are TGTGCCTGGAGTCTACAAGTTTCAGGGGAGCCCAGTTGG. Protein: CAWSLQVSGEPSW.